The source of this T cell receptor beta chain is a study of cytomegalovirus exposure and HLA in healthy donors. Study overall: Earlier sequencing of approximately 180 million T cells yielded approximately 100 million unique TCR beta sequences. Study findings and constraints: Association of 17,000 or so TCR beta sequences with HLA alleles was found at 0.05 false discovery rate in a later analysis.

Use of 60 Vbeta and 13 Jbeta primers characterized the PCR. Assay used: immunoSEQ multiplex PCR; TCRdb lists only in-frame clones, some missing. The sample consists of under 150,000 clones, about four fifths of them appearing once. J lost 6 bases, V lost 6 bases, and 9 bases had no gene match. CDR1 is LNHDA, CDR2 SQIVND, per germline (reference sequence). The CDR3 loop spans 14 amino acids. In the case of this clone: Its cognate antigen is unknown.

Source material: PBMCs. The rearrangement joins TRBV19 to TRBJ2-3; 7 positions match TRBD2. The source of this sequence is a woman in her thirties or forties in good health and CMV-seronegative. CDR3 region: CASSLGDYPDTQYF. The CDR3 bases are TGTGCCAGTAGCTTGGGGGACTACCCCGATACGCAGTATTTT.